These 21 T cell receptor beta chains came from one sample sequenced in a study of shared clonotypes between healthy human individuals. Sequencing was performed with immunoSEQ multiplex PCR; in TCRdb, only in-frame clones are kept and a portion is missing. The table lists more than 400,000 clones, 90% to 96% of them singletons, with about 0.059% in the top ten. The sample comprised naive CD4+ T cells sorted from blood. Documented subset: CD45RA+ positively selected. These receptors originate from a young woman in good health.

The rearrangement joins TRBV10-2 to TRBJ2-7; D might be TRBD1 or TRBD2, each matching 5 bases. V gave up 0 bases and J gave up 6 bases, with 15 bases separating them. The germline V gene encodes CDR1 WSHSY and CDR2 SAAADI. This CDR3 spans 15 amino acids. The CDR3 nucleotides read TGCGCCAGCAGTGAGTCGGGGCGACAGCGGAGCGAGCAGTACTTC. Its translation: CASSESGRQRSEQYF.

The genes are TRBV27 and TRBJ2-7; D call uncertain. The length of the CDR3 is 13 residues. The germline gives CDR1 MNHEY, CDR2 SMNVEV (reference sequence). Trimming removed 6 bases at V and 5 bases at J, with 14 bases between. CDR3 loop: CASSRFARNEQYF. The CDR3 DNA is TGTGCCAGCAGCCGCTTTGCCCGGAACGAGCAGTACTTC.

This rearrangement joins TRBV28 to TRBJ1-5; D gene uncertain. The CDR3 spans 15 residues. Per the germline V gene, CDR1 is MDHEN and CDR2 is SYDVKM. Trimming removed 5 bases at V and 3 bases at J, with 14 bases between. DNA of the CDR3: TGTGCCAGCAGTATACCGACGGACTACAATCAGCCCCAGCATTTT. Translation gives CASSIPTDYNQPQHF.

The table lists this clone with a count of one. This chain connects TRBV4-1 to TRBJ1-2, with D hard to call. CDR3 length equals 15 residues. Germline assignment: CDR1 MGHRA and CDR2 YSYEKL. The V and J ends lost 0 bases and 4 bases respectively, with 12 bases between them. CDR3 DNA sequence: TGCGCCAGCAGCCAAGATCGAGGACGGGTCTATGGCTACACCTTC. This sequence encodes CASSQDRGRVYGYTF.

The V and J genes are TRBV9 and TRBJ2-1; 9 positions match TRBD2. After removal of 4 bases from V and 9 bases from J, the junction contained 14 bases not matched to a gene. Germline lookup yields CDR1 SGDLS and CDR2 YYNGEE. The CDR3 extends over 16 amino acids. Written as DNA, the CDR3 is TGTGCCAGCAGCCCTTCCAGGGGGACTAGCTTTAGTGAGCAGTTCTTC. Translating gives CASSPSRGTSFSEQFF.

This chain links TRBV5-1 with TRBJ2-1, with 13 bases matching TRBD2. From germline, CDR1 is SGHRS and CDR2 YFSETQ. This CDR3 is 19 amino acids long. Trimming took 3 bases from V and 10 from J; bases not matched to a gene: 19. Here the CDR3 reads CASSWEGLAGWSRSIEQFF. Written as DNA, the CDR3 is TGCGCCAGCAGCTGGGAGGGACTAGCGGGGTGGAGCAGGAGTATAGAGCAGTTCTTC.

The gene calls are TRBV28 and TRBJ1-6; weak D call: TRBD1 (5 bases). Germline V CDR1 and CDR2: MDHEN, SYDVKM. V was trimmed by 5 bases and J by 9 bases, leaving 14 bases between them. This CDR3 region has 14 residues. CDR3: CASSQPSGTSPLHF. DNA of the CDR3: TGTGCCAGCAGTCAACCATCAGGGACTTCACCCCTCCACTTT.

The genes are TRBV7-2 and TRBJ2-1; 8 nucleotides match TRBD2. V dropped 5 bases and J dropped 11; count of bases not matched to a gene: 8. Germline V gene lookup returns CDR1 SGHTA and CDR2 FQGNSA. The CDR3 sequence is 13 residues long. CDR3 region: CASSPKFSGKQFF. CDR3 coding DNA: TGTGCCAGCAGCCCTAAGTTTAGCGGGAAGCAGTTCTTC.

The chain links TRBV21-1 to TRBJ1-5. TRBV21-1 is a pseudogene segment. This CDR3 has 18 amino acids. CDR3 nucleotides: TGTGCCAGCAGCAAACGGGACGGGACGGAGTATAGCAATCAGCCCCAGCATTTT. Its protein is CASSKRDGTEYSNQPQHF.

This chain joins TRBV5-1 and TRBJ2-2; tentative D call: TRBD2 (5 bases). This CDR3 has 12 amino acids. Per the germline V gene, CDR1 is SGHRS and CDR2 is YFSETQ. Trimming shortened V by 4 bases and J by 7 bases, and 8 bases separated the two germline ends. CDR3 DNA sequence: TGCGCCAGCAGCAGAACTAGCGGGGAGCTGTTTTTT. It is translated as CASSRTSGELFF.

The chain couples TRBV6-1 to TRBJ1-5; D is unresolved. The CDR3 contains 13 residues. The V end lost 5 bases, the J end lost 4 bases, and 9 bases lay between the germline ends. Germline CDR1 is MNHNS and CDR2 is SASEGT. CDR3 region: CASSLQENQPQHF. The CDR3 bases are TGTGCCAGCAGTCTGCAGGAGAATCAGCCCCAGCATTTT.

The chain is built from TRBV28 and TRBJ1-2; the match to TRBD1 covers 7 bases. The CDR3 extends over 15 amino acids. Trimming took 3 bases from V and 6 from J; bases not matched to a gene: 10. Germline V gene sequence: CDR1 MDHEN, CDR2 SYDVKM. CDR3 nucleotide sequence: TGTGCCAGCAGTTTCCGGGACAGAATCGTTCATGGCTACACCTTC. Translating it yields CASSFRDRIVHGYTF.

The J gene is TRBJ2-5, the V gene TRBV7-9; 10 nucleotides match TRBD2. The CDR3 covers 17 residues. The V and J ends lost 1 base and 3 bases, in that order; junction bases with no gene match: 8. CDR1 and CDR2 from the germline V gene are SEHNR and FQNEAQ (reference sequence). The CDR3 DNA is TGTGCCAGCAGCTTAGGGGCTAGCGGGAGAGGGAAAGAGACCCAGTACTTC. Encoded protein: CASSLGASGRGKETQYF.

This chain links TRBV7-8 with TRBJ1-1; D uncertain. CDR1 is SGHVS, CDR2 FQNEAQ, per germline. CDR3 length: 17 amino acids. V was clipped by 0 bases and J by 0 bases, with 14 bases between them. The CDR3 reads CASSLAPPGGVNTEAFF. Here the CDR3 DNA reads TGTGCCAGCAGCTTAGCGCCGCCAGGAGGTGTGAACACTGAAGCTTTCTTT.

This chain uses TRBV7-9 with TRBJ2-5; TRBD1 aligns across 9 bases. V was clipped by 5 bases and J by 1 base; unmatched bases: 8. CDR1 and CDR2 from the germline V gene are SEHNR and FQNEAQ (reference sequence). The CDR3 runs to 16 residues. This chain's CDR3 is CASSTRPGQGQETQYF. The CDR3 DNA is TGTGCCAGCAGCACTCGACCGGGACAGGGCCAAGAGACCCAGTACTTC.

The rearrangement links TRBV27 to TRBJ2-2; possible D gene TRBD1, 5 bases. The CDR3 length is 15 residues. V lost 4 bases and J lost 6, with 15 bases in between. The germline CDR1 and CDR2 sequences are MNHEY and SMNVEV (reference sequence). CDR3 loop: CASSSGQGLSGELFF. The CDR3 DNA is TGTGCCAGCAGTTCCGGCCAGGGTTTATCCGGGGAGCTGTTTTTT.

This chain links TRBV28 with TRBJ2-5, with D possibly matching TRBD2 (5 bases). This CDR3 is built from 14 residues. Germline CDR1 and CDR2: MDHEN and SYDVKM. Trimming took 6 bases from V and 0 from J, leaving 11 bases between them. CDR3 in DNA: TGTGCCAGCAGGCGGACTTCGTACCAAGAGACCCAGTACTTC. It is translated as CASRRTSYQETQYF.

Turning to this clone: A junction end diverges from the germline sequence, so it may reflect a read error. Here the CDR3 reads CASSPGPNYGYTF. CDR3 bases: TGCGCCAGCAGCCCGGGCCCTAATTATGGCTACACCTTC. The rearrangement links TRBV5-1 to TRBJ1-2; no reliable D call. The CDR3 length is 13 residues. Per germline, CDR1 SGHRS and CDR2 YFSETQ.

The chain uses TRBV7-6 and TRBJ2-1, with D hard to call. The CDR3 spans 12 residues. With 1 base removed from V and 9 bases from J, the gap between germline ends came to 7 bases. Germline CDR1 reads SGHVS; CDR2 reads FNYEAQ. CDR3 sequence reads: CASSLGLGEQFF. CDR3 bases: TGTGCCAGCAGCTTAGGCCTAGGTGAGCAGTTCTTC. The variable domain in full, with the rest retrieved from reference TRBV7-6 and TRBJ2-1, is GAGVSQSPRYKVTKRGQDVALRCDPISGHVSLYWYRQALGQGPEFLTYFNYEAQQDKSGLPNDRFSAERPEGSISTLTIQRTEQRDSAMYRCASSLGLGEQFFGPGTRLTVL.

The chain has TRBV6-1 and TRBJ2-7, with D possibly matching TRBD2 (6 bases). V was trimmed by 4 bases and J by 3 bases, leaving 10 bases between them. The length of the CDR3 is 13 residues. Germline V CDR1 and CDR2: MNHNS, SASEGT. The chain's CDR3 is CASSATRNYEQYF. The CDR3 DNA sequence: TGTGCCAGCAGTGCGACTAGAAACTACGAGCAGTACTTC.

V is TRBV5-6 and J is TRBJ2-7; D is ambiguous. Germline V CDR1 and CDR2: SGHDT, YYEEEE. V was trimmed by 3 bases and J by 2 bases, leaving 12 bases between them. This CDR3 is 14 amino acids long. The CDR3 coding sequence is TGTGCCAGCAGCTCCCCCCTAGGAACCTACGAGCAGTACTTC. Translated, it gives CASSSPLGTYEQYF.